Sequencing of this TCR beta chain was carried out in a study of T cell responses to AZD1222 COVID-19 vaccine. Study-level results: Spike-specific TCR breadth and depth were elevated following two AZD1222 doses. White British ancestry dominated among donors, who included more females, and clonal diversity was possibly underestimated.

V lost 3 bases, J lost 8 bases, and 11 bases stayed unmatched. The germline CDR1 and CDR2 sequences are MNHEY and SMNVEV (reference sequence). The CDR3 runs to 17 residues. This clone was detected a few times. No antigen is known for it. Assay: immunoSEQ multiplex PCR; the TCRdb copy retains only in-frame clones and omits some. The sample contains fewer than 110,000 clones, around 93% of which appear only once. This sequence joins TRBV27 and TRBJ2-1, with 12 positions matching TRBD2. This TCR derives from an adult who received the AZD1222 COVID-19 vaccine. Sequencing was performed on peripheral blood, taken 28 days after the second AZD1222 dose. CDR3 sequence reads: CASSFRQTSGGFYEQFF. The CDR3 DNA follows: TGTGCCAGCAGTTTTCGACAGACTAGCGGGGGATTTTATGAGCAGTTCTTC.